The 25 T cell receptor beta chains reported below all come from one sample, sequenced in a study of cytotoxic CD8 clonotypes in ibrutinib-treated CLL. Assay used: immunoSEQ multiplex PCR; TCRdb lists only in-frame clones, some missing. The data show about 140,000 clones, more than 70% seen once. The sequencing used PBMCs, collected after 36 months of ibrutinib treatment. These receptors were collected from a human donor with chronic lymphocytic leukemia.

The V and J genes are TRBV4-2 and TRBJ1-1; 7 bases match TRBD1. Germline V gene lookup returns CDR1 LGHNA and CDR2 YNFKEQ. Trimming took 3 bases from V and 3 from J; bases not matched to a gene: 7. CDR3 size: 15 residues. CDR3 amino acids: CASSHIRGLDTEAFF. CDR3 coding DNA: TGTGCCAGCAGCCACATCAGGGGGTTGGACACTGAAGCTTTCTTT.

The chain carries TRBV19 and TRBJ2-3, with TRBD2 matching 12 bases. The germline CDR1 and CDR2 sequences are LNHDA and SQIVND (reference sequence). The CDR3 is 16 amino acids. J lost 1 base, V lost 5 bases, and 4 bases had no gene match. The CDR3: CASSPRLAGGTDTQYF. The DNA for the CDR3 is TGTGCCAGTAGTCCAAGACTAGCGGGAGGCACAGATACGCAGTATTTT. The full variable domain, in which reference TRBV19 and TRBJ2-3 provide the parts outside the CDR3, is DGGITQSPKYLFRKEGQNVTLSCEQNLNHDAMYWYRQDPGQGLRLIYYSQIVNDFQKGDIAEGYSVSREKKESFPLTVTSAQKNPTAFYLCASSPRLAGGTDTQYFGPGTRLTVL.

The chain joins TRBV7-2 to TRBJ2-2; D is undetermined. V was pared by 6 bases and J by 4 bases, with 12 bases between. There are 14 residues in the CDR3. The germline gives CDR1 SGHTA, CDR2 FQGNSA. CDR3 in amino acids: CASRASPGTGELFF. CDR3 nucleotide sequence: TGTGCCAGCAGGGCTTCCCCTGGCACCGGGGAGCTGTTTTTT.

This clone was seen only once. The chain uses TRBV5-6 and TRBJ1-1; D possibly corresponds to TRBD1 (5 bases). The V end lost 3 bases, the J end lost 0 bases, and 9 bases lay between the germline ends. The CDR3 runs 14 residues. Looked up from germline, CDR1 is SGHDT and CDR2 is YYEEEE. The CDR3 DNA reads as TGTGCCAGCAGCTGGGGGATCTTGAACACTGAAGCTTTCTTT. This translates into CASSWGILNTEAFF.

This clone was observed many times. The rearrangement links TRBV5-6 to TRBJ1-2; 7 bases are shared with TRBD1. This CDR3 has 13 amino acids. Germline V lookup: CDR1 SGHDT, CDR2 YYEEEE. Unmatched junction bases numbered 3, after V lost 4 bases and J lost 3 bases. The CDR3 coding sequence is TGTGCCAGCAGCGCCAGGGGGTACTATGGCTACACCTTC. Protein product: CASSARGYYGYTF.

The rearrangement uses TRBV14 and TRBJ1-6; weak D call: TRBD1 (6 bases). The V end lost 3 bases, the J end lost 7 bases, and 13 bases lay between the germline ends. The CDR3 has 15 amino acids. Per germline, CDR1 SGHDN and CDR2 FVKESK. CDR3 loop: CASSQSGVGNSPLHF. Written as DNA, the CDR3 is TGTGCCAGCAGCCAGTCAGGGGTGGGGAATTCACCCCTCCACTTT.

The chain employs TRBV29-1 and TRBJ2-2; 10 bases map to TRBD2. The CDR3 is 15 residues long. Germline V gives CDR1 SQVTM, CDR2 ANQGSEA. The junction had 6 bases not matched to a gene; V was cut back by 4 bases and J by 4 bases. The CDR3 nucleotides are TGCAGCGTTGGAGCGGGGGGGCGAATCACCGGGGAGCTGTTTTTT. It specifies CSVGAGGRITGELFF.

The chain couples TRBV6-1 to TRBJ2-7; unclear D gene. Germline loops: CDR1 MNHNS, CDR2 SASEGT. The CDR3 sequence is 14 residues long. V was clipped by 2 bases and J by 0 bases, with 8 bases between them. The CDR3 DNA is TGTGCCAGCAGTGAAATTGGCAGCTCCTACGAGCAGTACTTC. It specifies CASSEIGSSYEQYF.

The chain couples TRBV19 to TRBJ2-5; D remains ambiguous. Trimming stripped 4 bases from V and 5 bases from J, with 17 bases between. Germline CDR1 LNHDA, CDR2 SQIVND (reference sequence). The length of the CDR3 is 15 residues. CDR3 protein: CASSTPRGWRETQYF. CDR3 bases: TGTGCCAGTAGTACGCCACGTGGCTGGCGGGAGACCCAGTACTTC.

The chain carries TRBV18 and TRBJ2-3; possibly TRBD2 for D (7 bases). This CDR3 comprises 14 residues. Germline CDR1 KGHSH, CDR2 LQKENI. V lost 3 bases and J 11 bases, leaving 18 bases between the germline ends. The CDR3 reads CASSPAGARVLQYF. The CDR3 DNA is TGTGCCAGCTCACCGGCGGGGGCCAGGGTATTGCAGTATTTT.

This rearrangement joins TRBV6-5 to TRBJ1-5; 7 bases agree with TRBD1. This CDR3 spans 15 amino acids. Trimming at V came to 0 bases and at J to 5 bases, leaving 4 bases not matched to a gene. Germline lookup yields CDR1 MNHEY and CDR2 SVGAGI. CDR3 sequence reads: CASSYSGGGYQPQHF. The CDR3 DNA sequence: TGTGCCAGCAGTTACTCAGGGGGCGGTTATCAGCCCCAGCATTTT.

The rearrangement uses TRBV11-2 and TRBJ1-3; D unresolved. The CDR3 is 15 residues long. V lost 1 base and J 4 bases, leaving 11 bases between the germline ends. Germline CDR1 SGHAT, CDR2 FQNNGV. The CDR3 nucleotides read TGTGCCAGCAGCTTAGTGCCCGGCCCGGGAAACACCATATATTTT. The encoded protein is CASSLVPGPGNTIYF. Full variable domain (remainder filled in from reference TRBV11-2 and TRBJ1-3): EAGVAQSPRYKIIEKRQSVAFWCNPISGHATLYWYQQILGQGPKLLIQFQNNGVVDDSQLPKDRFSAERLKGVDSTLKIQPAKLEDSAVYLCASSLVPGPGNTIYFGEGSWLTVV.

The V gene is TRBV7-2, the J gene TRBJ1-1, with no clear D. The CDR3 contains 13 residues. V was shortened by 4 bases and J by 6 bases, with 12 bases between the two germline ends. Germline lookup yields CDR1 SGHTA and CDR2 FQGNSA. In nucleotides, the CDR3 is TGTGCCAGCAGCTGGTGGGGTGGATCTGAAGCTTTCTTT. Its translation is CASSWWGGSEAFF.

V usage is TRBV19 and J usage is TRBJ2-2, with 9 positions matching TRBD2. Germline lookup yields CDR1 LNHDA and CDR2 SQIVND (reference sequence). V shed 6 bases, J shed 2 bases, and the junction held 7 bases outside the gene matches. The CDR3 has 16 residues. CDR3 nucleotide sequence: TGTGCCAGTAGGCGGCTAGCGGGAAGCAACACCGGGGAGCTGTTTTTT. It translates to CASRRLAGSNTGELFF. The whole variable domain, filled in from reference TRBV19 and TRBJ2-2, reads DGGITQSPKYLFRKEGQNVTLSCEQNLNHDAMYWYRQDPGQGLRLIYYSQIVNDFQKGDIAEGYSVSREKKESFPLTVTSAQKNPTAFYLCASRRLAGSNTGELFFGEGSRLTVL.

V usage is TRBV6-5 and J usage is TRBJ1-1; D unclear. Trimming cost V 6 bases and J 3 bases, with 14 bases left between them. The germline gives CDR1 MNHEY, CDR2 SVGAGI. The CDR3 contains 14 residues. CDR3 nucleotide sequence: TGTGCCAGCAGCCATCAGGTATTCGACACTGAAGCTTTCTTT. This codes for CASSHQVFDTEAFF.

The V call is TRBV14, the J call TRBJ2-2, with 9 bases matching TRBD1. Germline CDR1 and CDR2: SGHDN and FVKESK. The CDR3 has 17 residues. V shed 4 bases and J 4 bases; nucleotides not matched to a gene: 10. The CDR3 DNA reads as TGTGCCAGCAGCCCCTGCGGGGGACAGGGAGTCACCGGGGAGCTGTTTTTT. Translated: CASSPCGGQGVTGELFF.

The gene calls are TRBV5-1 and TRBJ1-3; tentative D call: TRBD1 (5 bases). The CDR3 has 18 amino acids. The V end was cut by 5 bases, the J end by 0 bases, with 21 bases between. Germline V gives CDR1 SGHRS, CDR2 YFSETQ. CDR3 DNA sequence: TGCGCCAGCAGGAGTAGAGTCGGGGACTTAGGCTCTGGAAACACCATATATTTT. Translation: CASRSRVGDLGSGNTIYF.

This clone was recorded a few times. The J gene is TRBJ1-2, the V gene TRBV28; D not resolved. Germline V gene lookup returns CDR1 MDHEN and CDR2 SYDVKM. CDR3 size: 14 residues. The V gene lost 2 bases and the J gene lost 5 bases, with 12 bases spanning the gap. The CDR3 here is CASSLGVANYGYTF. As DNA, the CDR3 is TGTGCCAGCAGTTTAGGGGTCGCCAATTATGGCTACACCTTC.

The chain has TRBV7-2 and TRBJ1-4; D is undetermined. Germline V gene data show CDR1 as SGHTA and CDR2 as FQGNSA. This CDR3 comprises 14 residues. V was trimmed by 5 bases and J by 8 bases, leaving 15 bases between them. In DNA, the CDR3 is TGTGCCAGCAGCAAAAGTCCCAACTCGGAAAAACTGTTTTTT. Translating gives CASSKSPNSEKLFF.

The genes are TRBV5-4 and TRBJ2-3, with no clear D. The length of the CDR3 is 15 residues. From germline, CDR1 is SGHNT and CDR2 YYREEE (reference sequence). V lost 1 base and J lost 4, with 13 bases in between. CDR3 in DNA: TGTGCCAGCAGCTTGCGTCCCCTGGAAGCAGATACGCAGTATTTT. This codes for CASSLRPLEADTQYF.

The CDR3 DNA reads TGTGTCGCGGGAGAAGATGGCTTCGAGCAGTACTTC. It translates to CVAGEDGFEQYF. This chain links TRBV6-5 with TRBJ2-7; TRBD2 matches at 7 bases. The CDR3 extends over 12 amino acids. Per germline, CDR1 MNHEY and CDR2 SVGAGI.

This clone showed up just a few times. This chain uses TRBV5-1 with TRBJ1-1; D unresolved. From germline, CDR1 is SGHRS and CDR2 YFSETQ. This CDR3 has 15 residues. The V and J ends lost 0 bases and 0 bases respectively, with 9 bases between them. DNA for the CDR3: TGCGCCAGCAGCTTGGGGTATGGGATGAACACTGAAGCTTTCTTT. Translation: CASSLGYGMNTEAFF.

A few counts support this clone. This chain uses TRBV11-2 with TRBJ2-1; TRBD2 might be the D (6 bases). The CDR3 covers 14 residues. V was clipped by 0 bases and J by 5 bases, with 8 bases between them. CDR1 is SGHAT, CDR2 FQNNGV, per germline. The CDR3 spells CASSLEEGNNEQFF. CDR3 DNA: TGTGCCAGCAGCTTAGAGGAGGGTAACAATGAGCAGTTCTTC.

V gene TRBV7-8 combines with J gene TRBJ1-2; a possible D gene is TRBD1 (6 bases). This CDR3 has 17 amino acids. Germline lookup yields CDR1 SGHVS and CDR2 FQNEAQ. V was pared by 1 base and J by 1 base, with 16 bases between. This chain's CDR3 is CASSLGPSGHYNYGYTF. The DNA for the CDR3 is TGTGCCAGCAGCTTAGGCCCTTCGGGACACTATAACTATGGCTACACCTTC.

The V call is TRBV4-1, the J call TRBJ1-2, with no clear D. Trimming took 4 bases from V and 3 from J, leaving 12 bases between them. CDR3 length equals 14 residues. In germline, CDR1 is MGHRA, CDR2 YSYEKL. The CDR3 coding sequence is TGCGCCAGCAGCCGCTCAGCTCCCTACTATGGCTACACCTTC. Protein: CASSRSAPYYGYTF.